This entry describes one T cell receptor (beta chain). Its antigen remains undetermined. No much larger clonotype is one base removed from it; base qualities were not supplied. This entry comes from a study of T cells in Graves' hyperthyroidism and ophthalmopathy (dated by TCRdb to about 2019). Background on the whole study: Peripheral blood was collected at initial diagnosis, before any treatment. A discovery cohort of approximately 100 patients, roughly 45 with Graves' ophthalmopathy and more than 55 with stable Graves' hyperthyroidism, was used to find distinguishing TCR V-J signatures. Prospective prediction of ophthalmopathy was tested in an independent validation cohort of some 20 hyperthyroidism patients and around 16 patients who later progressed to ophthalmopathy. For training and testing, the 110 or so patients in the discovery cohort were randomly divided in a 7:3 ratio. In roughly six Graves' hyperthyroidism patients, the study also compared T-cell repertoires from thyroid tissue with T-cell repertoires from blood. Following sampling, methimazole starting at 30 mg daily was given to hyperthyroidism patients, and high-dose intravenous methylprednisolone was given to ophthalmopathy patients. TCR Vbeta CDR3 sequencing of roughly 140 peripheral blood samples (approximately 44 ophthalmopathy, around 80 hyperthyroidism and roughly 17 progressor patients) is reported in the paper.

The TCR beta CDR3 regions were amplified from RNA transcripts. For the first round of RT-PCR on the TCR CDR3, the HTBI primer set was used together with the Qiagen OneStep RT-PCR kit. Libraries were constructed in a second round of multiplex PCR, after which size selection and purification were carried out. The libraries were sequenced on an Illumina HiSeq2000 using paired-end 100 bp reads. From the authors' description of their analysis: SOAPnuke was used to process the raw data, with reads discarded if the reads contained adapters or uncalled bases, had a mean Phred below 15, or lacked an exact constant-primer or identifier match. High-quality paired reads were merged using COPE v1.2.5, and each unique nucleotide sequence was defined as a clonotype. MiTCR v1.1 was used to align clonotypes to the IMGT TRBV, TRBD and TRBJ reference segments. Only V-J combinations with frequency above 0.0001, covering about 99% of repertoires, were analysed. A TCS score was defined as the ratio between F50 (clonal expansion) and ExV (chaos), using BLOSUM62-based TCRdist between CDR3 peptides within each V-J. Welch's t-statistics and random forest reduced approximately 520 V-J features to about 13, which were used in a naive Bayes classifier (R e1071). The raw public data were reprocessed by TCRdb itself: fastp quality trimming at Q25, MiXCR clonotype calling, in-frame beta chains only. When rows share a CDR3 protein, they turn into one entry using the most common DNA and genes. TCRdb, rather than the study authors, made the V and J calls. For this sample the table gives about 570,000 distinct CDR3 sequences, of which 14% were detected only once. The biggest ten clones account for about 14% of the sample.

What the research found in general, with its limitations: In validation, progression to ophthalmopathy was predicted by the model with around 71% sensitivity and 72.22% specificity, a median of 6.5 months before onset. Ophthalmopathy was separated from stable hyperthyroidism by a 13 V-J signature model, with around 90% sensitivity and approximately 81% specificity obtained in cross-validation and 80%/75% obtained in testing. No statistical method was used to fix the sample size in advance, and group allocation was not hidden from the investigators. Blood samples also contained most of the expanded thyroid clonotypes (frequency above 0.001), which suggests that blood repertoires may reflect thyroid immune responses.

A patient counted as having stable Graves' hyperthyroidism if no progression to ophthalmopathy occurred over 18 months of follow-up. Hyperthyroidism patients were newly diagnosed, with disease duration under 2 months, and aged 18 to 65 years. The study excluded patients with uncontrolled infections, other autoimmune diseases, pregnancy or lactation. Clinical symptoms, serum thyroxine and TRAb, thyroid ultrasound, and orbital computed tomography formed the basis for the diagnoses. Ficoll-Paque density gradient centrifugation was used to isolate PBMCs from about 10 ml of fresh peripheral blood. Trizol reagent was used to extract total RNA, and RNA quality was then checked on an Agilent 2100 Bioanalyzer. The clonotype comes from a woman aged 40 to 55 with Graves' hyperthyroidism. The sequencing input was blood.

Here the CDR3 is given as CAWSVNPAKTQYF. In nucleotides, the sequence is TGTGCCTGGAGTGTTAACCCCGCGAAGACCCAGTACTTC. Rearrangement joined TRBV30 to TRBJ2-5; the D gene is not confidently resolved. Taken from cysteine to phenylalanine, the CDR3 has 13 residues. The sequence is cut down to CDR3 DNA, 39 bases in frame from base 1. The germline V gene (reference sequence) yields GTSNPN for CDR1 and SVGIG for CDR2. V and J lose 0 bases and 6 bases, and a span of 11 bases separates them.